The sequence of this TCR beta chain was determined in a study of T cell repertoires in cytomegalovirus infection. The overall study: Epitope selection comprised recently identified HLA-C-restricted CMV epitopes and well-studied HLA-B-restricted CMV epitopes. From public TCR beta signatures came an indication of both CMV infection and matching HLA type.

The sample holds many counts of this clonotype. No antigen is known for it. Whole-study findings and limits: Carriers of CMV and the relevant HLA type were discriminated by public TCR beta frequency. The response measured ex vivo was dominated by TCR beta clonotypes (HLA-C-restricted and CMV-specific).

The germline V and J ends were trimmed by 2 bases and 5 bases, with 9 bases remaining between them. Germline V gives CDR1 SGHNT, CDR2 YENEEA. The CDR3 has 13 amino acids. TCRdb used MiXCR to reprocess the reads, holding one entry per CDR3 protein. The sample consists of around 710,000 distinct CDR3 sequences, roughly 28% of them appearing once. The rearrangement joins TRBV11-3 to TRBJ1-1; TRBD1 is a possible D gene (6 bases). Sequenced here: cultured CD8+ T cells from PBMCs, sampled from culture after CMV antigen stimulation. The receptor's source is a human donor in good health (CMV status not recorded). Some clones in this sample may be carry-over from other donors' samples. As DNA, the CDR3 is TGTGCCAGCAGCTTAAGGGGGTGGACTGAAGCTTTCTTT. Translating gives CASSLRGWTEAFF. The full variable domain, its missing parts supplied by reference TRBV11-3 and TRBJ1-1, is EAGVVQSPRYKIIEKKQPVAFWCNPISGHNTLYWYLQNLGQGPELLIRYENEEAVDDSQLPKDRFSAERLKGVDSTLKIQPAELGDSAVYLCASSLRGWTEAFFGQGTRLTVV.